The sequence of this T cell receptor (beta chain) was determined in a study of vaccination and CD4 T cells after COVID-19. Study overall: Each convalescent patient was PCR positive for SARS-CoV-2 on nasal swab; nine or ten cases were mild and one severe. The convalescents comprised six males and four females, two of them Hispanic. Study-wide results and caveats: It was found that, in convalescent patients, 304 of 307 vaccine-specific clones were spike mono-reactive.

Cultured CD4+ T cell DNA was sequenced using the Oncomine TCR Beta short-read assay. TCRdb called the PCR reads again in MiXCR, with one record for every CDR3 protein. The sample yields around 10,000 distinct CDR3 sequences, around three fifths seen once. The CDR3 consists of 14 residues. Between the trimmed V and J ends, which lost 1 base and 2 bases, there was a span of 8 bases. Looked up from germline, CDR1 is SGHVS and CDR2 is FQNEAQ. Documented treatment: approximately 10-day PBMC culture with coronavirus spike peptide pools or control peptides (ViraFEST assay). About this clonotype: Its antigen remains unknown.

Specimen: CD4+ T cells from blood, cultured in vitro. The rearrangement uses TRBV7-8 and TRBJ1-1; no clear D gene. The TCR comes from a human donor who had recovered from COVID-19. CDR3: CASSLGVHNTEAFF. CDR3 DNA: TGTGCCAGCAGCTTAGGGGTCCATAACACTGAAGCTTTCTTT.